This is a list of T cell receptor beta chains from one sample in a study of blood T cell repertoires in COVID-19. Using immunoSEQ multiplex PCR, the repertoire was profiled, and TCRdb retains in-frame clones only, with some absent. The sample has about 110,000 clones, more than 80% seen once; the top ten hold 4% to 5.5%. Sequenced sample: peripheral blood. The origin of the receptors is a woman aged 45-60 years with acute or convalescent COVID-19. Both conserved end residues are part of each CDR3. The D gene is left open where the match is weak. Only some rows state a clone size, as once, few, many or a class for expanded clones.

TRBD1,TRBV19,once,TRBJ1-1,TGTGCCAGTAGTCGCGGGAGGGACAGGTACACTGAAGCTTTCTTT,CASSRGRDRYTEAFF
TRBD1,TRBV10-3,few,TRBJ2-1,TGTGCCATCAGTGTACAGGGGCAGAATGAGCAGTTCTTC,CAISVQGQNEQFF
TRBD1,TRBV5-1,few,TRBJ1-6,TGCGCCAGCAAGGGACAGGGGGTCGATTCACCCCTCCACTTT,CASKGQGVDSPLHF
.,TRBV2,.,TRBJ1-5,TGTGCCAGCAGCCCCGACAGGAGCAATCAGCCCCAGCATTTT,CASSPDRSNQPQHF
.,TRBV27,.,TRBJ1-5,TGTGCCAGCAGTTTATCGGGGGAGGGGGGTCAGCCCCAGCATTTT,CASSLSGEGGQPQHF
TRBD1,TRBV24-1,.,TRBJ1-5,TGTGCCACCAGTGATTCCAGGACAGGGGTTAGTCAGCCCCAGCATTTT,CATSDSRTGVSQPQHF
TRBD1,TRBV4-3,.,TRBJ1-6,TGCGCCAGTAGCCAAGAGGGACAGGGAAATAATTCACCCCTCCACTTT,CASSQEGQGNNSPLHF
.,TRBV5-3,.,TRBJ1-2,TGTGCCAGAAGCTTTGGGCAGGGCTATGGCTACACCTTC,CARSFGQGYGYTF
TRBD2,TRBV20-1,.,TRBJ2-1,TGCAGTGCCAGTCCCGGCGGTAGCGGGGGAATCTCCTACAATGAGCAGTTCTTC,CSASPGGSGGISYNEQFF
.,TRBV30,few,TRBJ1-1,TGTGCCTGGAAGTCAGCTGAAGCTTTCTTT,CAWKSAEAFF
.,TRBV15,.,TRBJ1-1,TGTGCCACCAGCAGTAGACGACAGAGCACTGAAGCTTTCTTT,CATSSRRQSTEAFF
.,TRBV6-5,once,TRBJ2-7,TGTGCCAGCAGTTACCGGGACATGTCCTACGAGCAGTACTTC,CASSYRDMSYEQYF
.,TRBV30,.,TRBJ1-5,TGTGCCTGGACCTCAGGGGGCAATCAGCCCCAGCATTTT,CAWTSGGNQPQHF
TRBD1,TRBV28,.,TRBJ2-3,TGTGCCAGCAGTTTGGGACAGACTAGCACAGATACGCAGTATTTT,CASSLGQTSTDTQYF
.,TRBV2,.,TRBJ1-2,TGTGCCAGCAGTGAAATGACAGCCGCCCCTTTCTTC,CASSEMTAAPFF
.,TRBV30,.,TRBJ2-4,TGTGCCTGGAGGGTAGCGGCAGCCAAAAACATTCAGTACTTC,CAWRVAAAKNIQYF
TRBD1,TRBV6-6,once,TRBJ1-2,TGTGCCAGCAGAAGACAGGGCTTTAACTATGGCTACACCTTC,CASRRQGFNYGYTF
TRBD2,TRBV27,.,TRBJ2-3,TGTGCCAGCAGTTATTCGAGCGGGGAGTTCACAGATACGCAGTATTTT,CASSYSSGEFTDTQYF
TRBD1,TRBV7-2,.,TRBJ1-4,TGTGCCAGCAGCAGGGACAGGGGGCATTCATATGAAAAACTGTTTTTT,CASSRDRGHSYEKLFF
TRBD1,TRBV27,.,TRBJ1-2,TGTGCCAGCAGTTTAAGGAGGACAGGGGGCGGGTATGGCTACACCTTC,CASSLRRTGGGYGYTF
TRBD2,TRBV10-3,.,TRBJ2-7,TGTGCCATCGGCGGGAGCTCCTACGAGCAGTACTTC,CAIGGSSYEQYF
TRBD1,TRBV28,.,TRBJ2-4,TGTGCCAGCAGTTTACACAGGGGGCCCGGAAACATTCAGTACTTC,CASSLHRGPGNIQYF
TRBD1,TRBV6-5,.,TRBJ2-1,TGTGCCAGCAGCCATGGACAGGGTCACAATGAGCAGTTCTTC,CASSHGQGHNEQFF
.,TRBV15,.,TRBJ2-3,TGTGCCACCAGCAGAGGACCAGAGGCAGATACGCAGTATTTT,CATSRGPEADTQYF
.,TRBV5-4,.,TRBJ1-6,TGTGCCAGCAGCTTGGATCCGGGGGATTCACCCCTCCACTTT,CASSLDPGDSPLHF
.,TRBV5-4,few,TRBJ1-2,TGTGCCAGCAGCAACAAGGGACAAAGCTATGGCTACACCTTC,CASSNKGQSYGYTF